A selection of T cell receptor beta chains follows, all from one sample in a study of read filtering for tumor transcriptome and immune sequencing. From the reads, TCRdb called clonotypes with MiXCR, one entry per CDR3 protein. The sample holds tens of thousands of distinct CDR3 sequences, roughly 18% seen once. Specimen: a population of CD138-negative cells sorted from bone marrow. All receptors come from a donor at least 40 years old with multiple myeloma. Both conserved end residues are part of each CDR3. A D gene is named only where the DNA matches it firmly. Not every row has a clone size; where given, it reads once, few, many or a size class.

d_call cdr3_length j_call v_call clone_size cdr3_nt cdr3_aa
NA 14 TRBJ2-7 TRBV5-4 many TGTGCCAGCAGCTCACCCTCCCGGGGTAGCGAGCAGTACTTC CASSSPSRGSEQYF
NA 13 TRBJ2-7 TRBV20-1 many TGCAGTGCCCCAACCAACAGGGTTCGGGAGCAGTACTTC CSAPTNRVREQYF
NA 15 TRBJ2-4 TRBV28 NA TGTGCCAGCACTGATACGTCCGTGCTTAAAAACATTCAGTACTTC CASTDTSVLKNIQYF
NA 12 TRBJ1-4 TRBV5-6 many TGTGCCAGCAGCTGGACTAATGAAAAACTGTTTTTT CASSWTNEKLFF
NA 15 TRBJ1-1 TRBV5-1 NA TGCGCCAGCAGCTCGGACGGACAACGTGGGACTGGAGCTCTCTTT CASSSDGQRGTGALF
NA 13 TRBJ1-5 TRBV11-1 NA TGTGCCAGCAGCCCGAGACCTGATCAGCCCCAGCATTTT CASSPRPDQPQHF
TRBD1 16 TRBJ2-3 TRBV18 NA TGTGCCAGCTCAGCTGCAGTAGGACAGGGCACAGATACGCAGTATTTT CASSAAVGQGTDTQYF
NA 14 TRBJ1-5 TRBV19 many TGTGCCAGTAGTATTTCACAGGGCCCATCGCCCCAGCATTTT CASSISQGPSPQHF
NA 15 TRBJ1-5 TRBV12-3/TRBV12-4 many TGTGCCAGCAGAGCACAGGGATTGGGCAATCAGCCCCAGCATTTT CASRAQGLGNQPQHF
NA 16 TRBJ1-5 TRBV6-2/TRBV6-3 few TGTGCCAGCAGTTACTCTCCAGGGCAGGTCAATCAGCCCCAGCATTTT CASSYSPGQVNQPQHF
NA 16 TRBJ2-6 TRBV28 many TGTGCCAGCAGTTTATCTCGGGGCTACGGGGCCAACGTCCTGACTTTC CASSLSRGYGANVLTF
NA 11 TRBJ2-3 TRBV11-3 many TGTGCCAGCGGACGCACAGATACGCAGTATTTT CASGRTDTQYF
TRBD2 13 TRBJ2-5 TRBV20-1 few TGCAGTGTAGATAGCGGGGGACAAGAGACCCAGTACTTC CSVDSGGQETQYF
NA 14 TRBJ1-5 TRBV20-1 NA TGCAGTGCTAGTGGGGGCGGTGTCAATCAGCCCCAGCATTTT CSASGGGVNQPQHF
NA 13 TRBJ1-1 TRBV11-2 many TGTGCCAGCAGCTTATCCGGGGGTAATGAAGCTTTCTTT CASSLSGGNEAFF
NA 15 TRBJ2-2 TRBV7-2 many TGTGCCAGCAGCTTATTTGGGGGGTACACCGGGGAGCTGTTTTTT CASSLFGGYTGELFF
TRBD2 16 TRBJ2-1 TRBV12-3/TRBV12-4 few TGTGCCAGCAGTCATTTCGGGAGCGGGAGTCGGAATGAGCAGTTCTTC CASSHFGSGSRNEQFF
TRBD1 15 TRBJ1-2 TRBV20-1 many TGCAGTGCTAGAGATCGAGTCAGGGGGGACGATGGCTACACCTTC CSARDRVRGDDGYTF
NA 14 TRBJ1-5 TRBV7-8 many TGTGCCAGCAGTCTACAGACTAGCAATCAGCCCCAGCATTTT CASSLQTSNQPQHF
TRBD1 14 TRBJ2-1 TRBV28 many TGTGCCGGCCGACAGGGGGGGGCCTATGGTGAGCAGTTCTTC CAGRQGGAYGEQFF
TRBD2 15 TRBJ2-1 TRBV3-1 many TGTGCCAGCAGCCAAGATGGGGCGGGGGTTAATGAGCAGTTCTTC CASSQDGAGVNEQFF
NA 13 TRBJ1-1 TRBV5-1 NA TGCGCCAGCAGCTCCACGTCTTACACTGAAGCTTTCTTT CASSSTSYTEAFF
NA 12 TRBJ1-2 TRBV29-1 many TGCAGCGTTGAATGGGCACCGGCAGGCTACACCTTC CSVEWAPAGYTF
NA 14 TRBJ1-4 TRBV11-3 many TGTGCCAGCAGTCCGGCCCCTCAGGGTGAAAAACTGTTTTTT CASSPAPQGEKLFF
TRBD2 15 TRBJ2-7 TRBV3-1 NA TGTGCCAGCAGCCAAGAACCGACGGGAGCGGGGGAGCAGTACTTC CASSQEPTGAGEQYF
TRBD2 16 TRBJ2-2 TRBV7-2 many TGTGCCAGCAGCTTACGCGCTAGCGGGACGGCCGGGGAGCTGTTTTTT CASSLRASGTAGELFF
NA 12 TRBJ1-1 TRBV20-1 many TGCAGTGCTAGAGCTGGGAGTGCTGAAGCTTTCTTT CSARAGSAEAFF
NA 14 TRBJ2-1 TRBV29-1 medium-sized TGCAGCGTACAACCTACAGTTCTCGCTGGTGAGCAGTTCTTC CSVQPTVLAGEQFF
NA 12 TRBJ2-7 TRBV29-1 many TGCAGCGTCTCGCCCCGGGTCGACGAGCAGTACTTC CSVSPRVDEQYF
NA 14 TRBJ2-5 TRBV18 NA TGTGCCAGCTCACCAACGACAGGCCAAGAGACCCAGTACTTC CASSPTTGQETQYF
TRBD1 15 TRBJ1-1 TRBV27 many TGTGCCAGACCTCCAGGGGGCAAGCCGAACACTGAAGCTTTCTTT CARPPGGKPNTEAFF
TRBD1 13 TRBJ1-1 TRBV30 many TGTGCCTGGAGTGTACAGGGGGCCACTGAAGCTTTCTTT CAWSVQGATEAFF
TRBD2 15 TRBJ2-1 TRBV19 NA TGTGCCAGTAGTATAGAGGGACTATCGGGCAATGAACAGTTCTTC CASSIEGLSGNEQFF
TRBD2 16 TRBJ2-3 TRBV5-4 many TGTGCCAGCAGCCTCCGAAGCGGGAGCGGGGCAGATACGCAGTATTTT CASSLRSGSGADTQYF
TRBD2 17 TRBJ2-3 TRBV18 many TGTGCCAGCTCACCGGGACTAGCGGGGATCGGTGTGGATACGCAGTATTTT CASSPGLAGIGVDTQYF
NA 14 TRBJ1-1 TRBV7-3 many TGTGCCAGCAGCTTGCGGGGCCGGAACACTGAAGCTTTCTTT CASSLRGRNTEAFF
NA 15 TRBJ2-7 TRBV4-1 many TGCGCCAGCAGGTCTCGTCCCGTGGGCCCCATCGAGCAGTACTTC CASRSRPVGPIEQYF
TRBD1 14 TRBJ1-1 TRBV18 many TGTGCCAGCTCACGAACTCAGGGGGACACTGAAGCTTTCTTT CASSRTQGDTEAFF
NA 13 TRBJ2-5 TRBV20-1 many TGCAGTGCTAGTTCCGGGTCGGGAGAGACCCAGTACTTC CSASSGSGETQYF
NA 16 TRBJ2-2 TRBV5-1 many TGCGCCAGCAGCTTGGACGGACAGAAGAACACCGGGGAGCTGTTTTTT CASSLDGQKNTGELFF
TRBD1 15 TRBJ2-6 TRBV2 many TGTGCCAGCACCAAAGACAGGGCTGGGGCCAACGTCCTGACTTTC CASTKDRAGANVLTF
NA 11 TRBJ2-1 TRBV30 many TGTGCCTGGAGTGGGTCGGGTGAGCAGTTCTTC CAWSGSGEQFF
NA 16 TRBJ2-3 TRBV15 many TGTGCCACCAGCACCACGGGGTTCCCGGGAACAGATACGCAGTATTTT CATSTTGFPGTDTQYF
TRBD1 11 TRBJ1-1 TRBV20-1 many TGCAGTGCTAGGTTAGGGGGCCAAGCTTTCTTT CSARLGGQAFF
NA 12 TRBJ2-3 TRBV20-1 many TGCAGTGCTAGTTCTGACACAGATACGCAGTATTTT CSASSDTDTQYF
NA 14 TRBJ1-1 TRBV7-9 many TGTGCCAGCAGCTTAGATGGCCAGAACACTGAAGCTTTCTTT CASSLDGQNTEAFF
NA 15 TRBJ2-2 TRBV29-1 many TGCAGCTCCAGGGGTTCGGATTCGAACACCGGGGAGCTGTTTTTT CSSRGSDSNTGELFF
NA 14 TRBJ2-2 TRBV2 many TGTGCCAGCAGGGGACACCCATTCACCGGGGAGCTGTTTTTT CASRGHPFTGELFF
NA 12 TRBJ2-5 TRBV10-2 many TGCGCCAGCAGTTTGGCATATGAGACCCAGTACTTC CASSLAYETQYF
NA 14 TRBJ2-3 TRBV7-3 many TGTGCCAGCAGCCCTCGCCGACTTGGCGATACGCAGTATTTT CASSPRRLGDTQYF
NA 15 TRBJ1-5 TRBV10-2 many TGCGCCAGCAACTACCAGGGACCTAGCAATCAGCCCCAGCATTTT CASNYQGPSNQPQHF
NA 14 TRBJ2-5 TRBV5-1 many TGCGCCAGCAGCGAACTACAGGGTCAAGAGACCCAGTACTTC CASSELQGQETQYF
NA 17 TRBJ2-7 TRBV23-1 NA TGCGCCAGCAGTCAATCAAGGAGATTGGGTCGCCTACTTGGGCAGTACTTC CASSQSRRLGRLLGQYF